These 3 T cell receptor beta chains were sequenced from one sample in a study of shared clonotypes between healthy human individuals. Libraries were prepared by immunoSEQ multiplex PCR; TCRdb keeps only in-frame clonotypes and omits some of them. The profile shows roughly 1,100,000 clones, approximately 70% of them singletons. Material: memory CD4+ T cells sorted from blood. Subset given: CD45RA-negative fraction. Source of these receptors: a man aged 18 to 29 in good health.

The V call is TRBV2, the J call TRBJ2-1; weak D call: TRBD2 (7 bases). This CDR3 is built from 15 residues. Germline V gene data show CDR1 as SNHLY and CDR2 as FYNNEI. Between the trimmed V and J ends, which lost 7 bases and 7 bases, there was a span of 20 bases. The CDR3, as DNA: TGTGCCAGCACCGAGGGCCTACAGGGAGGGAATGAGCAGTTCTTC. It specifies CASTEGLQGGNEQFF.

This clone was observed once. A single base separates this from a much larger clone, so it may be a read error. V is TRBV11-3 and J is TRBJ2-2; D possibly corresponds to TRBD1 (6 bases). CDR1 SGHNT and CDR2 YENEEA come from the germline V gene. The length of the CDR3 is 14 residues. V was pared by 0 bases and J by 6 bases, with 8 bases between. CDR3 in amino acids: CASSLEAGAGELFF. The CDR3 DNA is TGTGCCAGCAGCTTAGAGGCAGGGGCCGGGGAGCTGTTTTTT.

About this clone: A much larger clone differs from this one at a single base, so this may be a read error. The identical CDR3 is also encoded by other nucleotide sequences in the sample. The gene calls are TRBV19 and TRBJ1-1; TRBD1 is a possible D gene (5 bases). This CDR3 comprises 13 residues. Per germline, CDR1 LNHDA and CDR2 SQIVND (reference sequence). Trimming took off 6 bases at V and 2 bases at J, with 10 bases between the two ends. The CDR3 DNA reads as TGTGCCAGTAGCCCGACAGTAAACACTGAAGCTTTCTTT. It yields the protein CASSPTVNTEAFF.